This TCR beta chain was profiled in a study of blood T cell repertoires in COVID-19. Germline V gene sequence: CDR1 MNHEY, CDR2 SVGEGT. CDR3 size: 12 residues. V was shortened by 6 bases and J by 9 bases, with 9 bases between the two germline ends. The table came from immunoSEQ multiplex PCR; TCRdb's copy has only in-frame clones and leaves some out. The sample records 150,000 to 180,000 clones, approximately 80% being singletons. Sequenced material: peripheral blood. This chain links TRBV6-2 or TRBV6-3 with TRBJ1-6; possibly TRBD1 for D (5 bases). The clonotype was recovered from a woman between 55 and 75 years old with COVID-19, enrolled during active disease. CDR3 region: CASSRQSSPLHF. CDR3 in DNA: TGTGCCAGCAGCCGACAGAGTTCACCCCTCCACTTT.